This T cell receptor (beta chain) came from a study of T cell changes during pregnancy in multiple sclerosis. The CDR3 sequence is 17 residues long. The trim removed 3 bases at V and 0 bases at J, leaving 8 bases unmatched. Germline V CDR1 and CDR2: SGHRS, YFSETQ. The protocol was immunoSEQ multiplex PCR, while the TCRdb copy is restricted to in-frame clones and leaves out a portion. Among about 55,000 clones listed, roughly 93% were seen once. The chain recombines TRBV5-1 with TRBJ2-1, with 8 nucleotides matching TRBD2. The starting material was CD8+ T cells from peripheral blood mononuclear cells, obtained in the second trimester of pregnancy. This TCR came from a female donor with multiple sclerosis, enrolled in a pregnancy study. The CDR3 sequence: CASSWDLAGHSYNEQFF. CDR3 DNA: TGCGCCAGCAGCTGGGACCTAGCGGGTCACTCCTACAATGAGCAGTTCTTC.